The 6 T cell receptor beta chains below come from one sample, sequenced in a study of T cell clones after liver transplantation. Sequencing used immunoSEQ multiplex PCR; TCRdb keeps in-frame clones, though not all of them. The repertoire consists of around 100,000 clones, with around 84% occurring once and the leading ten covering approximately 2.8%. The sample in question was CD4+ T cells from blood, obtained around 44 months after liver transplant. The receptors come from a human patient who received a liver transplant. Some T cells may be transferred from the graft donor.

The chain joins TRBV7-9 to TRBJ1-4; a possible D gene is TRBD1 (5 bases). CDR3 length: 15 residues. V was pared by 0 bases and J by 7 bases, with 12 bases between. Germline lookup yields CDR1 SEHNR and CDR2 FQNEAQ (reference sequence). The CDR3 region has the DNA TGTGCCAGCAGCTTAGCGCGGGACGGCGGTGAAAAACTGTTTTTT. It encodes CASSLARDGGEKLFF.

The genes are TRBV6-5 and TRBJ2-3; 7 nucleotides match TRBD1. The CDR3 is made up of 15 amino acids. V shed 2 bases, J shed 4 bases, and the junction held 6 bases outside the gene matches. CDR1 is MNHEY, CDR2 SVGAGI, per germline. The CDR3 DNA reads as TGTGCCAGCAGTTACGCGGCAGGGGGTGCAGATACGCAGTATTTT. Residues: CASSYAAGGADTQYF.

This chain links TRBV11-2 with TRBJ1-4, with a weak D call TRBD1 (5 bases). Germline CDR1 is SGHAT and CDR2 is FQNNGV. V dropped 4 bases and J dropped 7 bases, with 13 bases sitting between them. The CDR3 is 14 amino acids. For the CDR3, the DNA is TGTGCCAGCAGCTCGGGACCGGGGGGTGAAAAACTGTTTTTT. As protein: CASSSGPGGEKLFF.

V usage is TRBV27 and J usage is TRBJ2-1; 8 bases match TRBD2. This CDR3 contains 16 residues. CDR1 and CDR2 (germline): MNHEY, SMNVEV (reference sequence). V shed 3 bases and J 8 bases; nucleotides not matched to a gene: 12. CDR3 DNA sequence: TGTGCCAGCAGTTTCCGATTAAGCGGGAGTTTCCATGAGCAGTTCTTC. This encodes CASSFRLSGSFHEQFF.

Here the CDR3 reads CASSVDAAAEQYF. The CDR3 DNA follows: TGTGCCAGTAGTGTGGACGCCGCAGCTGAGCAGTACTTC. The gene calls are TRBV19 and TRBJ2-7, with D unresolved. This CDR3 is 13 amino acids long. Trimming removed 5 bases at V and 7 bases at J, with 15 bases between. Germline CDR1 is LNHDA and CDR2 is SQIVND (reference sequence). The full variable domain, its missing parts supplied by reference TRBV19 and TRBJ2-7, is DGGITQSPKYLFRKEGQNVTLSCEQNLNHDAMYWYRQDPGQGLRLIYYSQIVNDFQKGDIAEGYSVSREKKESFPLTVTSAQKNPTAFYLCASSVDAAAEQYFGPGTRLTVT.

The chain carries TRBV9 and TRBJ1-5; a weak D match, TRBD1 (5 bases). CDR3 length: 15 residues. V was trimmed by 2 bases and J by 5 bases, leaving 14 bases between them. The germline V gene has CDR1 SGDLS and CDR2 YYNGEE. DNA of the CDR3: TGTGCCAGCAGCGTTACCGGGGCGATTGATCAGCCCCAGCATTTT. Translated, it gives CASSVTGAIDQPQHF.